One and the same sample provided the 32 T cell receptor beta chains below, sequenced in a study of CD8 T cells in ankylosing spondylitis (dated by TCRdb to the late 2010s). Libraries were prepared through 5' RACE. TCRdb names Illumina HiSeq 2500 as the instrument used. Using fastp trimming at Q25 and MiXCR clonotype assembly, TCRdb reanalyzed the public sequencing data and kept in-frame beta chains. Each CDR3 protein appears once, grouped with its most common genes and DNA. The sample table records approximately 350,000 distinct CDR3 sequences; 14% to 15% of these occur just once. The ten largest account for approximately 1.1% of the sample. The sample was blood, either unsorted or a sorted T cell fraction (not recorded which). Source of these receptors: a male donor with ankylosing spondylitis or in good health (not recorded which).

The chain uses TRBV4-2 and TRBJ1-1, with D possibly being TRBD1 (5 bases). The ends were cut back, 0 bases at V and 0 bases at J, with 20 bases in the middle. The germline V gene encodes CDR1 LGHNA and CDR2 YNFKEQ. This CDR3 has 19 amino acids. The DNA for the CDR3 is TGTGCCAGCAGCCAAGACTACGAGACAGCATACCTTATGAACACTGAAGCTTTCTTT. Translation: CASSQDYETAYLMNTEAFF.

The sample holds many counts of this clonotype. The CDR3 DNA reads TGCGCCAGCAGCCAGGAGGGCTACGAGCAGTACTTC. It yields the protein CASSQEGYEQYF. J is TRBJ2-7 and V is TRBV4-1; possibly TRBD2 for D (6 bases). The CDR3 totals 12 residues. The V and J ends lost 3 bases and 3 bases respectively, with 6 bases between them. Germline CDR1 is MGHRA and CDR2 is YSYEKL.

V usage is TRBV2 and J usage is TRBJ2-1; D gene uncertain. V was clipped by 2 bases and J by 13 bases, with 12 bases between them. Germline V gene sequence: CDR1 SNHLY, CDR2 FYNNEI. CDR3 length: 12 residues. CDR3 region: CASSESRVGQFF. The CDR3 nucleotides are TGTGCCAGCAGTGAATCCCGGGTCGGTCAGTTCTTC.

The rearrangement joins TRBV25-1 to TRBJ1-1; perhaps TRBD1 as D (5 bases). Germline lookup yields CDR1 MGHDK and CDR2 SYGVNS. CDR3 size: 15 residues. V lost 4 bases and J lost 0, with 12 bases in between. The DNA of the CDR3 is TGTGCCAGCAGTGGCAGGGACTTCATGAACACTGAAGCTTTCTTT. Its protein product is CASSGRDFMNTEAFF. Full variable domain (remainder filled in from reference TRBV25-1 and TRBJ1-1): EADIYQTPRYLVIGTGKKITLECSQTMGHDKMYWYQQDPGMELHLIHYSYGVNSTEKGDLSSESTVSRIRTEHFPLTLESARPSHTSQYLCASSGRDFMNTEAFFGQGTRLTVV.

V is TRBV20-1 and J is TRBJ2-5; TRBD2 matches 13 bases. The V segment lost 6 bases and the J segment 5 bases; nucleotides outside the gene matches: 9. The CDR3 covers 15 residues. CDR1 and CDR2 from the germline V gene are DFQATT and SNEGSKA (reference sequence). The CDR3 DNA reads TGCAGTGCCCCGGGGGGACTAGCGGGGTTGGAGACCCAGTACTTC. It translates to CSAPGGLAGLETQYF.

This clonotype was recorded a few times. The J gene is TRBJ2-3, the V gene TRBV5-1; no clear D. V was cut by 4 bases and J by 6 bases, with 9 bases left in between. The CDR3 runs 12 residues. Looked up from germline, CDR1 is SGHRS and CDR2 is YFSETQ. The CDR3 region has the DNA TGCGCCAGCAGCGTTATGACGGATACGCAGTATTTT. The encoded protein is CASSVMTDTQYF.

This clonotype was seen more than once but under ten times. This chain joins TRBV5-1 and TRBJ2-1; D is ambiguous. Per germline, CDR1 SGHRS and CDR2 YFSETQ. The CDR3 is made up of 16 amino acids. V lost 1 base and J lost 5, with 16 bases in between. Here the CDR3 DNA reads TGCGCCAGCAGCTTGCCTGGGTTACCCGCCAACAATGAGCAGTTCTTC. Amino acid sequence: CASSLPGLPANNEQFF.

This clonotype was picked up a small number of times. This sequence joins TRBV5-1 and TRBJ2-7; 8 bases agree with TRBD1. Trimming at V came to 0 bases and at J to 3 bases, leaving 2 bases not matched to a gene. The CDR3 loop spans 14 amino acids. The germline V gene has CDR1 SGHRS and CDR2 YFSETQ. The CDR3 is CASSLDRGYYEQYF. The CDR3 nucleotides read TGCGCCAGCAGCTTGGACAGGGGGTACTACGAGCAGTACTTC.

This clonotype was seen more than once but under ten times. The chain combines TRBV5-1 with TRBJ2-7, with 10 nucleotides matching TRBD1. Losses at the gene ends were 4 bases for V and 2 bases for J; bases not matched to a gene: 6. CDR1 and CDR2 from the germline V gene are SGHRS and YFSETQ. The length of the CDR3 is 15 residues. The DNA of the CDR3 is TGCGCCAGCAGCCGATTCGGGACAGGGGCCTACGAGCAGTACTTC. Translated: CASSRFGTGAYEQYF. The whole variable domain, filled in from reference TRBV5-1 and TRBJ2-7, reads KAGVTQTPRYLIKTRGQQVTLSCSPISGHRSVSWYQQTPGQGLQFLFEYFSETQRNKGNFPGRFSGRQFSNSRSEMNVSTLELGDSALYLCASSRFGTGAYEQYFGPGTRLTVT.

The V and J genes are TRBV7-2 and TRBJ2-7, with D perhaps matching TRBD1 (6 bases). The V gene's germline CDR1 is SGHTA and CDR2 FQGNSA. This CDR3 comprises 14 residues. V was cut by 7 bases and J by 6 bases, with 19 bases left in between. CDR3 nucleotide sequence: TGTGCCAGCACCGATCAGGGGTTTAGGCGCGAGCAGTACTTC. Translated: CASTDQGFRREQYF.

This clonotype was observed at least ten times. This chain connects TRBV4-2 to TRBJ2-7; 9 nucleotides match TRBD1. CDR3 length equals 16 residues. The germline gives CDR1 LGHNA, CDR2 YNFKEQ. The V gene end was trimmed by 1 base and the J gene end by 3 bases; junction bases not matched to a gene: 7. The CDR3 DNA follows: TGTGCCAGCAGCCAAGCTGTGGGACAGGGATTCTACGAGCAGTACTTC. Translating gives CASSQAVGQGFYEQYF.

The J gene is TRBJ2-7, the V gene TRBV10-3, with TRBD1 matching over 10 bases. V lost 0 bases to trimming and J lost 5 bases; unmatched junction nucleotides: 1. The CDR3 has 14 amino acids. Per the germline V gene, CDR1 is ENHRY and CDR2 is SYGVKD. The CDR3 sequence is CAISESTGGHEQYF. CDR3 DNA: TGTGCCATCAGTGAGTCGACAGGGGGCCACGAGCAGTACTTC.

The V gene is TRBV12-3 or TRBV12-4, the J gene TRBJ1-2, with a possible D match to TRBD1 (5 bases). Trimming pared 3 bases from V and 6 bases from J, leaving 14 bases between. The CDR3 is 14 residues long. CDR3 sequence: CASSFPPGTDGYTF. The CDR3, as DNA: TGTGCCAGCAGTTTCCCCCCGGGGACCGATGGCTACACCTTC.

The V and J genes are TRBV7-2 and TRBJ2-7; 7 bases fit TRBD2. Germline V gives CDR1 SGHTA, CDR2 FQGNSA. J lost 0 bases, V lost 2 bases, and 4 bases had no gene match. The CDR3 runs 15 residues. The CDR3 DNA is TGTGCCAGCAGCTTAAGGCCGGGGGGCTCCTACGAGCAGTACTTC. Translated: CASSLRPGGSYEQYF.

This clonotype showed up just a few times. V usage is TRBV12-3 or TRBV12-4 and J usage is TRBJ1-2; 7 nucleotides match TRBD1. V gave up 4 bases and J gave up 5 bases; unmatched junction bases: 4. CDR3 length equals 13 residues. CDR3 amino acids: CASSSGQPYGYTF. The CDR3, as DNA: TGTGCCAGCAGTTCGGGACAGCCTTATGGCTACACCTTC.

The chain uses TRBV9 and TRBJ1-1, with D possibly TRBD1 on 5 matching bases. The germline V and J ends were trimmed by 4 bases and 4 bases, with 20 bases remaining between them. From germline, CDR1 is SGDLS and CDR2 YYNGEE. The CDR3 extends over 16 amino acids. The DNA of the CDR3 is TGTGCCAGCAGCACCGACAGTTGGGGGGTTTCCACTGAAGCTTTCTTT. Amino acid sequence: CASSTDSWGVSTEAFF.

The table lists this clonotype with a few counts. V gene TRBV12-3 or TRBV12-4 combines with J gene TRBJ1-2; D not certain. Trimming stripped 6 bases from V and 4 bases from J, with 24 bases between. CDR3 length equals 17 residues. The CDR3 DNA reads as TGTGCCAGCAGCCCTAAATCCGGAGGGCGCCCCTCCTATGGCTACACCTTC. Translated, it gives CASSPKSGGRPSYGYTF.

This clonotype was counted between two and nine times. The rearrangement joins TRBV18 to TRBJ2-3, with TRBD2 identical over 10 bases. The CDR3 is 15 amino acids. The germline V gene has CDR1 KGHSH and CDR2 LQKENI. The J segment lost 4 bases and the V segment lost 3 bases, leaving 4 bases of the junction unmatched. The CDR3: CASSPPGLAPDTQYF. In DNA, the CDR3 is TGTGCCAGCTCACCGCCGGGACTAGCGCCAGATACGCAGTATTTT.

This chain uses TRBV4-1 with TRBJ2-1; 13 bases are a match to TRBD2. The CDR3 consists of 19 residues. In germline, CDR1 is MGHRA, CDR2 YSYEKL. The junction had 9 bases not matched to a gene; V was cut back by 4 bases and J by 0 bases. The DNA for the CDR3 is TGCGCCAGCAGCCGCCTGACTAGCGGGGGGTCCCCCTCCTACAATGAGCAGTTCTTC. Encoded protein: CASSRLTSGGSPSYNEQFF.

In this sample, this clonotype turned up a few times. This rearrangement joins TRBV7-2 to TRBJ2-1, with TRBD2 matching over 8 bases. The germline CDR1 and CDR2 sequences are SGHTA and FQGNSA. This CDR3 comprises 17 residues. J was trimmed by 3 bases and V by 1 base; bases with no gene match: 8. CDR3 sequence reads: CASSLVPAGVVYNEQFF. The CDR3, as DNA: TGTGCCAGCAGCTTAGTGCCAGCGGGAGTTGTCTACAATGAGCAGTTCTTC.

In this sample, this clonotype turned up a few times. J is TRBJ1-3 and V is TRBV12-3 or TRBV12-4; a weak D match, TRBD1 (5 bases). V shed 3 bases and J shed 0 bases, with 12 bases lying between them. The CDR3 runs to 16 residues. The CDR3 region is CASSFFGRGSGNTIYF. The CDR3 DNA sequence: TGTGCCAGCAGTTTCTTTGGAAGGGGCTCTGGAAACACCATATATTTT.

The J gene is TRBJ2-1, the V gene TRBV21-1; the DNA was not used to check the table's D call, TRBD2. TRBV21-1 constitutes a pseudogene. The CDR3 loop spans 19 amino acids. The CDR3 nucleotides are TGTGCCAGCAGCCCCCGGAGGCTAGCGGGAGCGGAGGGGCACAATGAGCAGTTCTTC. Its protein product is CASSPRRLAGAEGHNEQFF.

V and J are TRBV25-1 and TRBJ2-7, with D maybe TRBD2 (6 bases). With 6 bases removed from V and 1 base from J, the gap between germline ends came to 13 bases. The CDR3 runs 14 residues. CDR1 MGHDK and CDR2 SYGVNS come from the germline V gene. CDR3 amino acids: CASRGLGGSYEQYF. CDR3 sequence (DNA): TGTGCCAGCAGAGGATTGGGAGGTTCCTACGAGCAGTACTTC.

As regards this clonotype: A read error may be the cause here, since a much bigger clone is one base away. The chain has TRBV12-3 or TRBV12-4 and TRBJ2-1, with 10 bases that match TRBD2. The CDR3 has 14 residues. The CDR3 sequence is CTSSRAGGDNEQFF. The CDR3, as DNA: TGTACCAGCAGCAGAGCGGGGGGGGACAATGAGCAGTTCTTC.

This clonotype was detected once. The chain links TRBV9 to TRBJ2-3; D not certain. The germline CDR1 and CDR2 sequences are SGDLS and YYNGEE. V lost 4 bases and J lost 0, with 15 bases in between. CDR3 length equals 16 residues. The chain's CDR3 is CASSLRSHFSTDTQYF. The CDR3 DNA sequence: TGTGCCAGCAGCTTAAGGTCACACTTTAGCACAGATACGCAGTATTTT.

This chain joins TRBV12-3 or TRBV12-4 and TRBJ2-2, with D unresolved. The CDR3 spans 12 residues. Trimming took off 7 bases at V and 9 bases at J, with 12 bases between the two ends. Written as DNA, the CDR3 is TGTGCCAGCACCCCAAGTCTTCGGGAGCTGTTTTTT. This translates into CASTPSLRELFF.

This clonotype was counted at least ten times. The chain has TRBV5-6 and TRBJ2-7, with TRBD2 as a possible D gene (6 bases). Trimming took 2 bases from V and 0 from J, leaving 15 bases between them. CDR1 and CDR2 from the germline V gene are SGHDT and YYEEEE. The CDR3 is 16 amino acids. CDR3 nucleotides: TGTGCCAGCAGCTTCAGGAGGTCGGGAGTCTCCTACGAGCAGTACTTC. Amino acid sequence: CASSFRRSGVSYEQYF.

This chain uses TRBV10-3 with TRBJ1-4; possible D gene TRBD1, 5 bases. The CDR3 loop spans 12 amino acids. Trimming stripped 8 bases from V and 8 bases from J, with 12 bases between. Per germline, CDR1 ENHRY and CDR2 SYGVKD. CDR3 DNA sequence: TGTGCCATCTCCAGGGACGGGGAAAAACTGTTTTTT. Amino acids: CAISRDGEKLFF.

The chain carries TRBV4-2 and TRBJ2-2, with D perhaps matching TRBD1 (7 bases). V was trimmed by 0 bases and J by 3 bases, leaving 8 bases between them. This CDR3 has 15 amino acids. The germline CDR1 and CDR2 sequences are LGHNA and YNFKEQ. Here the CDR3 reads CASSQDRGDTGELFF. Written as DNA, the CDR3 is TGTGCCAGCAGCCAAGACAGGGGGGACACCGGGGAGCTGTTTTTT.

The CDR3 sequence: CASSRRSGGAADTQYF. The CDR3 bases are TGTGCCAGCAGTCGACGTAGCGGGGGGGCGGCAGATACGCAGTATTTT. J is TRBJ2-3 and V is TRBV11-1; 11 bases agree with TRBD2. CDR3 length: 16 residues. Trimming cost V 6 bases and J 4 bases; bases outside gene matches: 9. CDR1 and CDR2 (germline): SGHAT, FQDESV (reference sequence).

Ten or more counts support this clonotype. The chain employs TRBV3-1 and TRBJ2-1, with D tentatively TRBD1 (6 bases). Trimming cost V 2 bases and J 9 bases, with 11 bases left between them. The CDR3 sequence is 13 residues long. Per germline, CDR1 LGHDT and CDR2 YNNKEL (reference sequence). The CDR3 DNA follows: TGTGCCAGCAGCCAACTTACAGGGTCTGAGCAGTTCTTC. Protein: CASSQLTGSEQFF.

Only a few counts were recorded for this clonotype. The chain joins TRBV5-1 to TRBJ2-5; 9 positions match TRBD1. The CDR3 runs 16 residues. Germline V lookup: CDR1 SGHRS, CDR2 YFSETQ. Losses at the gene ends were 3 bases for V and 4 bases for J; bases not matched to a gene: 10. The chain's CDR3 is CASSWTGQGLGETQYF. Written as DNA, the CDR3 is TGCGCCAGCAGCTGGACGGGACAGGGTTTAGGAGAGACCCAGTACTTC. The full variable domain, with the rest looked up from reference TRBV5-1 and TRBJ2-5, is KAGVTQTPRYLIKTRGQQVTLSCSPISGHRSVSWYQQTPGQGLQFLFEYFSETQRNKGNFPGRFSGRQFSNSRSEMNVSTLELGDSALYLCASSWTGQGLGETQYFGPGTRLLVL.